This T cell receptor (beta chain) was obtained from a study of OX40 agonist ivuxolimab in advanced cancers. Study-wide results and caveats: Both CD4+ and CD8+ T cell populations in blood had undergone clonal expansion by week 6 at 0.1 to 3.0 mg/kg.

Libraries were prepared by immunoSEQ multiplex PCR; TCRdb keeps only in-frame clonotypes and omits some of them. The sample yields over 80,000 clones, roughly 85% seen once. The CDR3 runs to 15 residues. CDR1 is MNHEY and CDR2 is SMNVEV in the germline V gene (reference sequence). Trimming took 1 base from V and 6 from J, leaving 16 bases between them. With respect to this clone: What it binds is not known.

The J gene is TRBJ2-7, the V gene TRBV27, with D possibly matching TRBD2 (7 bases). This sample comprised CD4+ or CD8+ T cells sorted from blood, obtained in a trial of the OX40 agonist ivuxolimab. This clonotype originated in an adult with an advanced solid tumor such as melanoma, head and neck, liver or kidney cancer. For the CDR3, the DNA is TGTGCCAGCAGTTTATTTGGAGAAGGGGGGGGCGAGCAGTACTTC. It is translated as CASSLFGEGGGEQYF.